Listed below are T cell receptor beta chains from one sample, sequenced in a study of T cell repertoires in cytomegalovirus infection. Each CDR3 protein is one row after TCRdb ran MiXCR on the reads. The sample records about 330,000 distinct CDR3 sequences, more than 9% being singletons. The specimen was PBMCs. The receptors originated from a human donor in good health (CMV status not recorded). Some clones in this sample may be carry-over from other donors' samples. The CDR3 runs from the conserved cysteine through the conserved F or W. The order of the fields is J gene, D gene, V gene, clone size, CDR3 protein, CDR3 DNA. A D gene is named only where the DNA matches it firmly. Size values are once, few and many counts, or a class for expanded clones, and some rows have none.

>TRBJ2-1|TRBD2|TRBV19|few
CASDPSGWDEQFF
TGTGCCAGTGATCCTAGCGGTTGGGATGAGCAGTTCTTC
>TRBJ2-5|TRBD2|TRBV29-1|few
CSSSSGSVETQYF
TGCAGCTCCTCTAGCGGGAGTGTGGAGACCCAGTACTTC
>TRBJ2-2|TRBD2|TRBV19|NA
CASSGGPTSGYTGELFF
TGTGCCAGTAGTGGAGGCCCTACTAGCGGATACACCGGGGAGCTGTTTTTT
>TRBJ2-7|NA|TRBV27|few
CASSSRAGHYEQYF
TGTGCCAGCAGCTCCAGGGCAGGACACTACGAGCAGTACTTC
>TRBJ2-3|TRBD1|TRBV7-9|NA
CASSRDSLSPDTQYF
TGTGCCAGCAGCCGGGACAGTTTAAGCCCAGATACGCAGTATTTT
>TRBJ2-4|TRBD1|TRBV7-2|many
CASSLEAGGLTKNIQYF
TGTGCCAGCAGCTTAGAGGCAGGGGGCTTGACCAAAAACATTCAGTACTTC
>TRBJ1-3|NA|TRBV7-2|NA
CASSLAGGGSGNTIYF
TGTGCCAGCAGCTTAGCTGGGGGGGGCTCTGGAAACACCATATATTTT
>TRBJ2-7|TRBD1|TRBV19|NA
CASRSRGTGTYEQYF
TGTGCCAGTAGGTCCCGAGGGACAGGGACCTACGAGCAGTACTTC
>TRBJ2-1|NA|TRBV7-6|few
CASSLERGTNEQFF
TGTGCCAGCAGCTTAGAGAGGGGGACGAATGAGCAGTTCTTC
>TRBJ2-1|TRBD2|TRBV7-2|many
CASSIPMTSGRNEQFF
TGTGCCAGCAGCATACCTATGACTAGCGGGAGAAACGAGCAGTTCTTC
>TRBJ2-5|NA|TRBV7-9|NA
CAESRPQETQYF
TGTGCCGAATCTCGGCCACAAGAGACCCAGTACTTC
>TRBJ2-1|NA|TRBV4-2|NA
CASSRGRSSYNEQFF
TGTGCCAGCAGCCGGGGGAGGTCTTCCTACAATGAGCAGTTCTTC
>TRBJ2-5|TRBD1|TRBV11-2|many
CASARPTGLETQYF
TGTGCCAGCGCCCGACCGACAGGGTTGGAGACCCAGTACTTC
>TRBJ1-1|NA|TRBV12-3/TRBV12-4|many
CASSLIGGATEAFF
TGTGCCAGCAGTTTAATAGGGGGGGCCACTGAAGCTTTCTTT
>TRBJ1-2|TRBD1|TRBV28|many
CASSFTRQGARYGYTF
TGTGCCAGCAGTTTCACCAGACAGGGGGCCAGGTATGGCTACACCTTC
>TRBJ2-2|TRBD1|TRBV7-2|many
CASSGPGQGYTGELFF
TGTGCCAGCAGTGGTCCGGGACAGGGGTATACCGGGGAGCTGTTTTTT
>TRBJ2-1|NA|TRBV10-3|many
CAISGGLEFEQFF
TGTGCCATCAGTGGGGGGCTAGAGTTTGAGCAGTTCTTC
>TRBJ2-1|NA|TRBV12-5|few
CASGLAHEQFF
TGTGCTAGTGGTTTGGCGCATGAGCAGTTCTTC
>TRBJ2-7|TRBD2|TRBV12-3/TRBV12-4|NA
CASRIWTSHRHEQYF
TGTGCCAGCAGGATCTGGACTAGCCATCGTCACGAGCAGTACTTC
>TRBJ2-7|NA|TRBV11-2|many
CASSLGQGRSYEQYF
TGTGCCAGCAGCTTAGGGCAGGGGAGGTCCTACGAGCAGTACTTC